Listed below are T cell receptor beta chains from one sample, sequenced in a study of patients and donors after allogeneic stem cell transplantation. TCRdb analysed the RT-PCR reads with MiXCR anew, one entry per CDR3 protein. The sample contains approximately 170,000 distinct CDR3 sequences, approximately 24% of which appear only once. Sequenced input: blood, either unsorted or a sorted T cell fraction (not recorded which). The source of these receptors is a human donor who was either an allogeneic HSCT recipient or a stem cell or donor lymphocyte infusion donor (not recorded which). It is not recorded whose cells these are; they may come from a transplant donor. CDR3s include the opening cysteine and the closing phenylalanine or tryptophan. The D gene is left open where the match is weak. Clone size is stated in some rows and not others, as once, few, many or a class when expanded.

.	TRBJ1-5	.	TRBV7-8	TGTGCCAGCAGCTTCTTTCCAGGGGATTGGAATCAGCCCCAGCATTTT	CASSFFPGDWNQPQHF
.	TRBJ1-4	.	TRBV25-1	TGTGCCAGCAGTGCAACCGGGAGCAGAGCAACTAATGAAAAACTGTTTTTT	CASSATGSRATNEKLFF
few	TRBJ2-1	.	TRBV7-2	TGTGCCAGCAGCTTTACTATCTGGGAGCCAGAGCAGTTCTTC	CASSFTIWEPEQFF
.	TRBJ2-7	.	TRBV21-1	TGTGCCAGCAGCAACGGGTTAGCGGGACCAATACCCTACGAGCAGTACTTC	CASSNGLAGPIPYEQYF
.	TRBJ2-1	.	TRBV12-3/TRBV12-4	TGTGCCAGCAGACCGGGACTCCTTAGGGATGAGCAGTTCTTC	CASRPGLLRDEQFF
few	TRBJ1-1	.	TRBV4-2	TGTGCCAGCAGCCAAGATATTCGGCAGGTCGTGCTTGTGAACACTGAAGCTTTCTTT	CASSQDIRQVVLVNTEAFF
few	TRBJ2-3	.	TRBV7-2	TGTGCCAGCAGCTTAGTCTCATATTGGGGCACAGATACGCAGTATTTT	CASSLVSYWGTDTQYF
few	TRBJ2-2	TRBD1	TRBV12-3/TRBV12-4	TGTGCCAGCAGCTGGGACAGTGAAACCACCGGGGAGCTGTTTTTT	CASSWDSETTGELFF
few	TRBJ2-7	.	TRBV20-1	TGCAGTGCTAGAGATATAGAATACGAGCAGTACTTC	CSARDIEYEQYF
.	TRBJ1-4	.	TRBV15	TGTGCCACCAGCAGAGTGGGTGGGGGATTTAATGAAAAACTGTTTTTT	CATSRVGGGFNEKLFF
.	TRBJ2-4	.	TRBV2	TGTGCCAGCAGTAAGGACAGCTTCAAAAACATTCAGTACTTC	CASSKDSFKNIQYF